What follows are 16 T cell receptor beta chains derived from one specimen sequenced in a study of shared clonotypes between healthy human individuals. This table comes from immunoSEQ multiplex PCR, and its TCRdb copy is limited to in-frame clones, with some not included. The sample comprises approximately 2.1 million clones, 93% of which are singletons, and 0.39% rests with the top ten. Sample: naive CD4+ T cells from PBMCs. Subset reported: CD45RA+ positively selected. The source is a man aged 18-30 years in good health. Some clones in this sample may be carry-over from other donors' samples.

This clone appeared a single time. The chain employs TRBV28 and TRBJ2-3; possible D gene TRBD2, 6 bases. V shed 6 bases and J shed 2 bases, with 15 bases lying between them. The CDR3 loop spans 15 amino acids. Germline V gene sequence: CDR1 MDHEN, CDR2 SYDVKM. The CDR3, as DNA: TGTGCCAGCAGACTTAGGAGGGTTCCCACAGATACGCAGTATTTT. Its translation is CASRLRRVPTDTQYF.

The V call is TRBV11-2, the J call TRBJ1-2; D is ambiguous. The germline CDR1 and CDR2 sequences are SGHAT and FQNNGV. This CDR3 region has 12 residues. V shed 5 bases and J shed 8 bases, with 12 bases lying between them. The CDR3 nucleotides read TGTGCCAGCAGCCCCGGCCGGAGAGGCTACACCTTC. Translating it yields CASSPGRRGYTF.

The rearrangement joins TRBV7-9 to TRBJ2-7, with D perhaps TRBD1 or TRBD2 (5 bases each). This CDR3 has 11 residues. Germline CDR1 reads SEHNR; CDR2 reads FQNEAQ (reference sequence). Between the trimmed V and J ends, which lost 5 bases and 12 bases, there was a span of 14 bases. CDR3: CASSEGLRPYF. The CDR3 DNA follows: TGTGCCAGCAGCGAGGGGTTAAGACCGTACTTC.

The rearrangement uses TRBV7-9 and TRBJ2-1; D is tentatively TRBD1 or TRBD2 (6 bases each). The V gene lost 5 bases and the J gene lost 0 bases, with 20 bases spanning the gap. This CDR3 spans 18 amino acids. CDR1 SEHNR and CDR2 FQNEAQ come from the germline V gene (reference sequence). The CDR3 DNA follows: TGTGCCAGCAGCACTACTGGGGGCGGGGATAGCTCCTACAATGAGCAGTTCTTC. As protein: CASSTTGGGDSSYNEQFF.

J is TRBJ1-2 and V is TRBV28; D gene uncertain. This CDR3 comprises 14 residues. Trimming cost V 2 bases and J 0 bases, with 7 bases left between them. CDR1 and CDR2 from the germline V gene are MDHEN and SYDVKM. The CDR3, as DNA: TGTGCCAGCAGTTTAGGCCTCTCTAACTATGGCTACACCTTC. Protein product: CASSLGLSNYGYTF.

The J gene is TRBJ2-1, the V gene TRBV19, with 9 nucleotides matching TRBD2. The germline V gene encodes CDR1 LNHDA and CDR2 SQIVND (reference sequence). This CDR3 comprises 16 residues. J lost 5 bases, V lost 10 bases, and 15 bases had no gene match. CDR3 amino acids: CATGEWAGGPNNEQFF. The DNA for the CDR3 is TGTGCCACAGGGGAATGGGCGGGAGGGCCAAACAATGAGCAGTTCTTC.

The chain couples TRBV28 to TRBJ2-6, with 7 bases that match TRBD2. The CDR3 extends over 17 amino acids. Trimming at V came to 3 bases and at J to 1 base, leaving 6 bases not matched to a gene. Per germline, CDR1 MDHEN and CDR2 SYDVKM. The CDR3, as DNA: TGTGCCAGCAGTTTCGGGGGGTTGGGTTCTGGGGCCAACGTCCTGACTTTC. It yields the protein CASSFGGLGSGANVLTF.

This chain connects TRBV18 to TRBJ2-3; 10 nucleotides agree with TRBD2. Germline CDR1 KGHSH, CDR2 LQKENI. Trimming cost V 10 bases and J 4 bases; bases outside gene matches: 5. This CDR3 contains 13 residues. The DNA of the CDR3 is TGTGCCACCCGCAGCGGGGGGGCAGATACGCAGTATTTT. Its translation is CATRSGGADTQYF.

The chain joins TRBV7-2 to TRBJ1-2; 8 bases map to TRBD1. The CDR3 runs 16 residues. Losses at the gene ends were 6 bases for V and 0 bases for J; bases not matched to a gene: 9. Germline V gene sequence: CDR1 SGHTA, CDR2 FQGNSA. The CDR3 reads CASRSGQVGANYGYTF. The CDR3 DNA reads TGTGCCAGCAGATCGGGACAGGTGGGGGCTAACTATGGCTACACCTTC.

The genes are TRBV15 and TRBJ1-1; D remains ambiguous. Trimming took 1 base from V and 4 from J, leaving 10 bases between them. Germline V gene sequence: CDR1 LNHNV, CDR2 YYDKDF (reference sequence). The CDR3 runs 14 residues. The CDR3 sequence: CATSRAIGVTEAFF. The CDR3 DNA reads TGTGCCACCAGCAGAGCTATTGGGGTCACTGAAGCTTTCTTT.

With respect to this clone: The same CDR3 arises from other DNA sequences in this sample as well. This chain connects TRBV15 to TRBJ2-3; D is unresolved. The V gene's germline CDR1 is LNHNV and CDR2 YYDKDF (reference sequence). V lost 1 base and J 5 bases, leaving 1 base between the germline ends. CDR3 length: 11 residues. The CDR3 loop reads CATSRGDTQYF. The CDR3 DNA follows: TGTGCCACCAGCAGAGGAGATACGCAGTATTTT.

This chain connects TRBV7-3 to TRBJ2-3; 7 bases are shared with TRBD2. J was trimmed by 1 base and V by 5 bases; bases with no gene match: 6. From germline, CDR1 is SGHTA and CDR2 FQGTGA. CDR3 length equals 15 residues. In DNA form, the CDR3 reads TGTGCCAGCAGCCGAGTAGCGGGCCGCACAGATACGCAGTATTTT. It yields the protein CASSRVAGRTDTQYF.

The chain combines TRBV9 with TRBJ2-5; TRBD2 might be the D (6 bases). The germline V and J ends were trimmed by 0 bases and 7 bases, with 16 bases remaining between them. This CDR3 spans 15 amino acids. Germline CDR1 is SGDLS and CDR2 is YYNGEE. CDR3 bases: TGTGCCAGCAGCGTAGAAGGTGGGAGGCCCCGGACCCAGTACTTC. Translation gives CASSVEGGRPRTQYF.

The chain has TRBV9 and TRBJ2-7, with 11 bases matching TRBD2. The CDR3 has 17 residues. The J segment lost 2 bases and the V segment lost 0 bases, leaving 7 bases of the junction unmatched. Germline CDR1 reads SGDLS; CDR2 reads YYNGEE. This chain's CDR3 is CASSVGPSGRYTYEQYF. Here the CDR3 DNA reads TGTGCCAGCAGCGTAGGGCCTAGCGGGAGGTACACCTACGAGCAGTACTTC.

The rearrangement uses TRBV9 and TRBJ2-4; TRBD1 is a possible D gene (6 bases). V lost 0 bases to trimming and J lost 1 base, with 14 bases between them. The germline gives CDR1 SGDLS, CDR2 YYNGEE. The CDR3 length is 17 residues. DNA of the CDR3: TGTGCCAGCAGCGTAGCGGGACACCCGAATGCCAAAAACATTCAGTACTTC. This gives the protein CASSVAGHPNAKNIQYF. The entire variable domain, with the rest obtained from reference TRBV9 and TRBJ2-4, is as follows: DSGVTQTPKHLITATGQRVTLRCSPRSGDLSVYWYQQSLDQGLQFLIQYYNGEERAKGNILERFSAQQFPDLHSELNLSSLELGDSALYFCASSVAGHPNAKNIQYFGAGTRLSVL.

This clone appeared once. The chain is built from TRBV4-1 and TRBJ2-1, with 9 bases identical to TRBD2. Germline CDR1 and CDR2: MGHRA and YSYEKL. The CDR3 totals 16 residues. After removal of 3 bases from V and 4 bases from J, the junction contained 7 bases not matched to a gene. The chain's CDR3 is CASSHPSGMLYNEQFF. The CDR3 DNA sequence: TGCGCCAGCAGCCATCCTAGCGGGATGTTATACAATGAGCAGTTCTTC.